What follows describes a single TCR beta chain. This receptor's antigen is unknown. Base-call qualities are not available, and no considerably larger clone is one nucleotide away. The sample originates from a study of cytomegalovirus exposure and HLA in healthy donors (TCRdb year 2017). Study-wide context: According to an earlier analysis of a few hundred of the donors, about 190 million T cells yielded 117 million unique TCR beta sequences and less than 300 Gb of sequence data. About 280 gigabases of sequencing data and 75 million to 85 million unique TCR sequences made up an early release that covered 500 to 650 HLA-typed donors. Of the 398 genotyped donors, more than 75% were placed in the genetic ancestry cluster associated with self-reported Caucasian donors. The study aimed to test whether cataloging public T cell receptors could reveal signatures of past pathogen exposure. The study used immunosequencing to profile the T cell repertoires of 600 to 850 subjects and linked those repertoires to cytomegalovirus serostatus. Along with the roughly 670-subject first cohort, a separate validation cohort of over a hundred different subjects was used. To predict cytomegalovirus infection status, the study brought together high-throughput TCR immunosequencing, statistical association of individual TCRs with disease status, and machine learning. In a later analysis, previously published TCR beta repertoires from about 640 donors were re-analyzed and high-resolution HLA genotyping was added so that TCR occurrence patterns could be studied. Rather than using new phenotypic data, the later analysis identified candidate immune exposures from TCR beta sequences and from how often those sequences occurred across donors. An earlier analysis of some 600 of the donors applied high-throughput TCR beta sequencing to assess whether each TCR beta V gene segment acted as functional or pseudogenic. Donor age, sex, ethnicity and CMV serostatus were compiled together with the repertoire data. A later genetic analysis used genome-wide SNP genotypes for 398 of the 666 donors, treating that subset as a discovery cohort. Every discovery cohort repertoire had been produced on one sequencing platform. Both class I and class II loci were covered by HLA typing, at four-digit resolution. Typing coverage differed by locus: A, B, C, DRB1 and DQB1 were typed in about 629-630 donors, DQA1 in approximately 520, DPA1 in some 600, and DPB1 in roughly 470. About 5 DR-DQ haplotypes were handled as single units for association and clustering, since linkage in the cohort was strong. Among approximately 370 genotyped donors of the cohort, an average of approximately 200,000 unique TCR beta nucleotide sequences was sequenced per donor, of which 15% to 20% were non-productive. The research as a whole found: According to the authors, the approach could potentially be generalized to other disease states and immunological phenotypes. A later analysis found that most CMV-associated TCR beta chains appeared HLA-restricted, with HLA associations seemingly driven largely by CMV exposure. The earlier analysis of 587 of the donors excluded 15 to 20 rarely observed V segments, including chromosome 9 orphons, because counts were too low. A few of the identified cytomegalovirus-associated TCR beta chains were confirmed in vitro to be specific for cytomegalovirus antigens. Across donors, most TCR sequences were observed very rarely, whereas some public TCRs were present in many individuals. In a later genetic analysis, a missense DCLRE1C variant was associated with V-gene and J-gene trimming of TCR beta chains, and the association was replicated in an independent cohort. Only TCR beta chains were sequenced in this cohort, and the absence of alpha or paired-chain data limited detectable features. A later analysis found that HLA-associated TCR beta chains were more clonally expanded and had lower generation probabilities than equally common non-associated chains. The presence/absence analyses assumed that sequencing depth was roughly uniform across donors, and that assumption may not be true. A later analysis associated 16,951 TCR beta sequences with specific HLA alleles at a false discovery rate of 0.05. A group of highly shared sequence variants was considered likely to be a technical artifact of the sequencing pipeline. A further reported finding was that TCR beta sequences accurately predicted the HLA-A and HLA-B alleles for most subjects in the first cohort. An earlier analysis of 587 of the donors showed that most TCR beta V segments appeared in productive rearrangements either about 87% or about 30% of the time, which broadly matched IMGT annotations. In both the original and validation cohorts, the classifier was reported to diagnose cytomegalovirus status with high specificity and sensitivity. According to a later analysis, parvovirus B19, influenza, CMV and Epstein-Barr virus appeared linked to several top co-occurrence clusters. CMV serostatus was the only immune exposure information available for the cohort. Correlated functional status among segregating V segments might be attributable to linkage disequilibrium, but an unknown experimental factor could not be ruled out. Because HLA typing was unavailable for some donors at each locus, only the typed subset was used in association tests. Compared with the roughly 600-donor mean, donors in an Asian-associated ancestry cluster had fewer N-insertions in productive TCRs, according to a later genetic analysis. Some IMGT-functional V segments, including TRBV6-2 and TRBV6-3, could not be distinguished by the 87-base-pair reads and were therefore excluded. The study listed 164 TCR beta chains as associated with cytomegalovirus. According to a later analysis, TCR association rates differed among HLA loci, with DRB1 alleles showing the most associated TCRs and HLA-C alleles showing the fewest. When HLA alleles, especially DR and DQ, strongly co-occurred, TCR associations were difficult to assign to individual alleles.

The junction shows trimming of 5 bases on V and 0 bases on J, plus 14 bases between the germline ends. The CDR3, cysteine through phenylalanine, is 16 amino acids long. The CDR3 DNA has 48 bases and is translated from base 1. Taken from the germline V gene, the CDR1 and CDR2 loops are SGHTA and FQGNSA. The cohort was made up of 650 to 700 healthy bone marrow donors. All cohort members were sampled while nominally healthy, although unrecorded immune exposures were likely present. The donor was CMV seronegative and belonged to the group of 352 seronegative cohort members. A peripheral blood sample was provided by each donor, and peripheral blood mononuclear cells were used for TCR beta sequencing. The Qiagen DNeasy Blood Extraction Kit was used to extract genomic DNA from the blood cell samples. The library was prepared using the immunoSEQ multiplex PCR assay. The multiplex PCR relied on a mix of 60 forward primers for TCR Vbeta segments and 13 reverse primers for TCR Jbeta segments. A multiplex PCR assay on genomic DNA amplified the CDR3 region of rearranged TCR beta genes. On the Illumina HiSeq System, the amplified TCR beta libraries were sequenced as 87-base-pair reads. As for how the authors treated the data: Across the roughly 640 repertoires, a later analysis counted roughly 77 million unique TCR beta chains, roughly 11 million of which were shared by at least two donors. To remove PCR and sequencing errors, raw reads were error-corrected and collapsed into unique sequences using a nearest-neighbor algorithm that merged closely related sequences. Alignment of CDR3 sequences to IMGT reference sequences was used to assign V, D and J gene segments. Each retained sequence needed at least a six-nucleotide match to both a V gene segment and a J gene segment. A rearrangement was called productive if the CDR3 had no stop codons and remained in frame with V and J, and every other rearrangement was called non-productive. Following IMGT convention, CDR3 was defined as the stretch from the second conserved V-encoded cysteine to the conserved J-encoded phenylalanine. Sequences without an unambiguous match to a single V gene segment were excluded from the earlier analysis of 450 to 750 of the donors. In an earlier analysis of roughly 600 of the donors, a V segment was called functional when productive rearrangements were above 56.7%, and segregating when the standard deviation between donors exceeded 5%. A statistical classification framework was built to diagnose cytomegalovirus status from the catalog of TCR beta chain sequences. V and J gene assignment, in a later analysis, came from comparing TCR nucleotide sequences with IMGT/GENE-DB human TR gene sequences. The TCRdist pipeline was used in a later analysis to assign CDR3 sequences and most-parsimonious VDJ recombination scenarios. In a later analysis, every TCR beta chain was defined by the combination of its CDR3 amino acid sequence and its V-gene family, and reads without a unique V-gene family were dropped. In a later analysis, several hundred highly shared, low-generation-probability nucleotide sequences were removed to address suspected cross-contamination and a sequencing artifact. A later analysis calculated a clonal expansion index for each public chain from normalized within-repertoire ranks of inferred template counts. In a later analysis, generation probabilities were computed using a VDJ recombination model fitted to out-of-frame rearrangements, and the results were checked against IGoR. In a later analysis, hypergeometric tests were used to score TCR-TCR, TCR-HLA and TCR-CMV co-occurrence, with a repertoire-size bias correction applied to TCR pairs. To estimate false discovery rates, a later analysis permuted the HLA or CMV assignments 20 times. In a later analysis, co-occurring TCRs were grouped using DBSCAN, with TCRdist sequence similarity added in when clustering inside HLA-allele-positive subsets. Co-occurrence clustering excluded repertoires with fewer than 30,000 or more than 120,000 public chains, plus five with anomalous nucleotide sharing. In TCRdb, the immuneACCESS table is reduced to in-frame sequences with V and J assigned. These tables do not hold every clone; where another copy was compared, an unresolved V gene accounts for under half, and the others remain unexplained. From that table come the V and J calls and clone size; the DNA was used to work out D and trimming. Recorded for this sample are fewer than 200,000 clones; around 85% of them occurred a single time. The top ten clonotypes cover 0.85% to 1% of the sample.

Material: PBMCs. The rearrangement combines TRBV7-2 with TRBJ1-5, with an unclear D gene assignment. The receptor was isolated from a woman aged 25 to 39 in good health and CMV-seronegative. The CDR3 is CASSPQLTLSNQPQHF. The nucleotide sequence is TGTGCCAGCAGCCCTCAACTTACCCTTAGCAATCAGCCCCAGCATTTT.